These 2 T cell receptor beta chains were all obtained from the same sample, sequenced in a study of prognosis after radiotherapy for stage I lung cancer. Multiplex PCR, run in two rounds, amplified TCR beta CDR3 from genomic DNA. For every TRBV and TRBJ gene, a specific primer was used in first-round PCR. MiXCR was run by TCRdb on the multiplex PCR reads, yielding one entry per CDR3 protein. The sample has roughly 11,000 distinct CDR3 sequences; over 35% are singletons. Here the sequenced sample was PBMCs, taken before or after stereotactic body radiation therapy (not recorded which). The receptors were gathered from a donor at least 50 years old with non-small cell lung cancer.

CDR3 loop: CASSPGTSGWDGQETQYF. The CDR3 bases are TGTGCCAGCAGCCCTGGGACTAGCGGGTGGGACGGGCAAGAGACCCAGTACTTC. This rearrangement joins TRBV2 to TRBJ2-5; 12 bases fit TRBD2. CDR3 length: 18 amino acids. Germline V lookup: CDR1 SNHLY, CDR2 FYNNEI. V shed 6 bases, J shed 2 bases, and the junction held 13 bases outside the gene matches.

The CDR3 region is CSSSLAGCYEQYV. The CDR3 nucleotides are TGTTCCAGCAGCCTAGCGGGGTGTTACGAGCAGTACGTC. V usage is TRBV12-3 or TRBV12-4 and J usage is TRBJ2-7, with 9 bases lining up with TRBD2. The CDR3 is made up of 13 amino acids.